The rows below give T cell receptor beta chains drawn from one sample of a study of PD-L1 blockade in urothelial cancer. Measured with immunoSEQ multiplex PCR; TCRdb has only the in-frame clones, and not every one. The sample lists about 30,000 clones, approximately 87% occurring once. Sequences were derived from PBMCs, sampled around atezolizumab (anti-PD-L1) treatment. These receptors originate from a man aged 50-59 years with urothelial cancer. Both conserved end residues are part of each CDR3.

V	J	CDR3
TRBV7-2	TRBJ1-1	CASSRPGIMNTEAFF
TRBV19	TRBJ1-2	CATQPQGPLRGYTF
TRBV21-1	TRBJ2-7	CASSKGGLVAETYEQYF
TRBV5-1	TRBJ1-5	CASSLAGGLNQPQHF
TRBV7-2	TRBJ2-5	CASSPGRRAQETQYF
TRBV11-2	TRBJ2-1	CASSLDLGTGGTEQFF
TRBV5-1	TRBJ2-1	CASSGAGSSYNEQFF
TRBV5-1	TRBJ1-3	CASSPTGSVTGNTIYF
TRBV4-1	TRBJ2-3	CASSLSGLAGTTDTQYF
TRBV6-1	TRBJ1-1	CASSGDRLEDTEAFF
TRBV4-3	TRBJ2-1	CASSQALGTHNEQFF
TRBV25-1	TRBJ2-7	CASSGPDRGNPSGEQYF
TRBV14	TRBJ2-7	CASSQTGTGGIYEQYF
TRBV28	TRBJ2-7	CASSLLSGLISYEQYF
TRBV29-1	TRBJ1-4	CSVEDLPAGTATNEKLFF
TRBV15	TRBJ1-2	CATSRDLSYGYTF
TRBV27	TRBJ2-5	CASGTGQETQYF
TRBV7-8	TRBJ2-1	CASQAGRLFLDSYNEQFF
TRBV30	TRBJ2-7	CAWSVIREQYF
TRBV14	TRBJ2-1	CASSQGGTSGRQFF
TRBV30	TRBJ2-5	CAWSAKAGGYETQYF
TRBV5-1	TRBJ2-5	CASTRDGRAEETQYF
TRBV19	TRBJ2-5	CATGYYSGVQETQYF
TRBV9	TRBJ1-1	CASSEQWGRGLNTEAFF
TRBV29-1	TRBJ2-3	CSVAGTSGSGDTQYF
TRBV30	TRBJ2-7	CAYCSGTSGSSYEQYF
TRBV5-8	TRBJ1-2	CASSFRRGQGALDWGYTF
TRBV11-2	TRBJ1-2	CASSLGDYGYTF